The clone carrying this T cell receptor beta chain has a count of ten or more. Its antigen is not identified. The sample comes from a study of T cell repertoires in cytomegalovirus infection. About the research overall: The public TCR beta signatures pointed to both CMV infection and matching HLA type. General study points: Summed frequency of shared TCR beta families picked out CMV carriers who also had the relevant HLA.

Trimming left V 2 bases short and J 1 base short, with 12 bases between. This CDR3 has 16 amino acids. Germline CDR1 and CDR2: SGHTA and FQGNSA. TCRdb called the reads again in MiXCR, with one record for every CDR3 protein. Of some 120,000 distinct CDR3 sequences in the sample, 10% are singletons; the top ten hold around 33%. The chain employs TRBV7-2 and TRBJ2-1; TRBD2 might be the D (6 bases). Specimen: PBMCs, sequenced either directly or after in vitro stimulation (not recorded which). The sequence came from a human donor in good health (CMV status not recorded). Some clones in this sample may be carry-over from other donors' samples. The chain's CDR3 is CASSLRVAVSYNEQFF. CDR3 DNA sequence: TGTGCCAGCAGCTTACGGGTAGCGGTATCCTACAATGAGCAGTTCTTC.